Following are 8 T cell receptor beta chains from one sample sequenced in a study of blood T cell repertoires in COVID-19. Clones were read by immunoSEQ multiplex PCR, and TCRdb kept only the in-frame ones, dropping some. The data contain 120,000 or so clones, almost 80% of them singletons. Sequencing used peripheral blood. The receptor set was obtained from a human donor in a cohort sampled during active COVID-19.

A few counts support this clone. The chain is built from TRBV4-2 and TRBJ2-5; D perhaps matches TRBD2 (6 bases). Germline-derived CDR1 and CDR2 are LGHNA and YNFKEQ. The CDR3 spans 17 residues. With 4 bases removed from V and 1 base from J, the gap between germline ends came to 19 bases. In DNA form, the CDR3 reads TGTGCCAGCAGCCTTTCAGGAGGGGTAGGCGGCCAAGAGACCCAGTACTTC. This encodes CASSLSGGVGGQETQYF.

A few counts support this clone. The V call is TRBV19, the J call TRBJ2-5; 15 bases map to TRBD2. CDR1 and CDR2 from the germline V gene are LNHDA and SQIVND (reference sequence). This CDR3 contains 19 residues. With 5 bases clipped from V and 5 bases from J, the junction kept 15 bases outside the gene matches. The CDR3: CASSPETPGLAGGEETQYF. CDR3 coding DNA: TGTGCCAGTAGTCCAGAGACCCCGGGACTAGCGGGGGGTGAGGAGACCCAGTACTTC.

The chain links TRBV20-1 to TRBJ1-2, with TRBD1 matching 7 bases. CDR1 is DFQATT, CDR2 SNEGSKA, per germline (reference sequence). V shed 3 bases, J shed 5 bases, and the junction held 9 bases outside the gene matches. The CDR3 runs to 14 residues. For the CDR3, the DNA is TGCAGTGCTAGTGGGGGACAGAAACTTTATGGCTACACCTTC. Its translation: CSASGGQKLYGYTF.

This clone was seen a handful of times. The rearrangement uses TRBV27 and TRBJ1-6, with 9 positions matching TRBD1. Trimming removed 3 bases from V and 9 bases from J; junction bases left unmatched: 6. The V gene's germline CDR1 is MNHEY and CDR2 SMNVEV (reference sequence). The CDR3 spans 15 residues. The CDR3 protein is CASSFRGQGSSPLHF. CDR3 in DNA: TGTGCCAGCAGTTTTCGGGGACAGGGTAGTTCACCCCTCCACTTT.

This clone came up a few times. The V gene is TRBV30, the J gene TRBJ1-1; 8 bases fit TRBD1. Losses at the gene ends were 4 bases for V and 5 bases for J; bases not matched to a gene: 6. There are 13 residues in the CDR3. Germline loops: CDR1 GTSNPN, CDR2 SVGIG (reference sequence). The CDR3 protein is CAWTRQGATEAFF. DNA for the CDR3: TGTGCCTGGACCCGCCAGGGGGCAACTGAAGCTTTCTTT.

This chain uses TRBV29-1 with TRBJ2-7; possible D gene TRBD2, 6 bases. The V end was cut by 6 bases, the J end by 5 bases, with 17 bases between. The germline gives CDR1 SQVTM, CDR2 ANQGSEA. The CDR3 is made up of 13 amino acids. Here the CDR3 reads CSVGNERADEQYF. CDR3 nucleotide sequence: TGCAGCGTGGGGAATGAGCGGGCGGACGAGCAGTACTTC.

The chain recombines TRBV13 with TRBJ1-6, with TRBD1 as a possible D gene (6 bases). The CDR3 length is 14 residues. V gave up 6 bases and J gave up 11 bases, with 17 bases separating them. Germline loops: CDR1 PRHDT, CDR2 FYEKMQ (reference sequence). CDR3 protein: CASRDFLTGTPLHF. The CDR3 coding sequence is TGTGCCAGCAGGGACTTTTTAACAGGGACACCCCTCCACTTT.

This clone was detected ten times or more. The chain has TRBV18 and TRBJ1-6; D is perhaps TRBD1 (6 bases). Germline V gene data show CDR1 as KGHSH and CDR2 as LQKENI. This CDR3 region has 15 residues. Trimming took 3 bases from V and 8 from J, leaving 14 bases between them. CDR3 sequence reads: CASSPPTGRHSPLHF. The DNA of the CDR3 is TGTGCCAGCTCACCCCCCACAGGGCGGCATTCACCCCTCCACTTT.